This entry lists 19 T cell receptor beta chains sequenced from one sample in a study of blood T cells in healthy people across ages. With a J-beta primer mix and a sample-barcoded 5' primer, a second PCR ran about 7 to 12 cycles. TCRdb analysed the 5' RACE reads with MiXCR anew, one entry per CDR3 protein. The repertoire holds about 1.5 million distinct CDR3 sequences, with approximately 42% as singletons. Sample: blood. Every receptor here comes from a woman aged 18-30 years in good health.

A remark on this clonotype: At one boundary the junction diverges from the germline segment, which might be a read error. For the CDR3, the DNA is TGCGCCAGCAGCCAACCGATGGTCACGGGAAGCTCCCATAATTCACCCCTCCACTTT. This encodes CASSQPMVTGSSHNSPLHF. V usage is TRBV4-1 and J usage is TRBJ1-6; D unresolved. The germline CDR1 and CDR2 sequences are MGHRA and YSYEKL. The CDR3 is 19 residues long.

This chain connects TRBV6-5 to TRBJ2-1; 7 bases align to TRBD2. CDR3 size: 15 residues. Germline V gene data show CDR1 as MNHEY and CDR2 as SVGAGI. V dropped 6 bases and J dropped 6; count of bases not matched to a gene: 11. The CDR3 loop is CASSRYGGRRNEQFF. In nucleotides, the CDR3 is TGTGCCAGCAGCCGGTACGGGGGGAGGCGCAATGAGCAGTTCTTC.

The CDR3 spells CATSDTAGHTHEQFF. The CDR3 bases are TGTGCCACCAGTGATACCGCGGGACATACCCATGAGCAGTTCTTC. The chain combines TRBV24-1 with TRBJ2-1; D may match TRBD1 or TRBD2 (6 bases each). The CDR3 totals 15 residues. Trimming took 3 bases from V and 8 from J, leaving 16 bases between them. Germline V gene lookup returns CDR1 KGHDR and CDR2 SFDVKD.

The gene calls are TRBV7-2 and TRBJ1-6; tentative D call: TRBD1 (6 bases). Germline V gene data show CDR1 as SGHTA and CDR2 as FQGNSA. Trimming pared 5 bases from V and 10 bases from J, leaving 18 bases between. The CDR3 contains 15 residues. The CDR3 DNA sequence: TGTGCCAGCAGCAGAAAGGGGGGGACTGAATCACCCCTCCACTTT. Its translation is CASSRKGGTESPLHF.

A note on this clonotype: Since the CDR3 does not end with the conserved phenylalanine or tryptophan, this likely comes from a read error. The gene calls are TRBV20-1 and TRBJ2-1; D is uncertain. V lost 1 base and J 0 bases, leaving 7 bases between the germline ends. Germline values: CDR1 DFQATT, CDR2 SNEGSKA (reference sequence). This CDR3 has 14 residues. The CDR3 nucleotides read TGCAGTGCTAGAGGCGGCAGCTCCTACAATGAGCAGTTCTCC. Its translation is CSARGGSSYNEQFS.

On this clonotype itself: This clone may be a read error of a much larger clone one base away. The V call is TRBV27, the J call TRBJ2-5, with 7 bases that match TRBD2. The CDR3 loop spans 17 amino acids. V was clipped by 0 bases and J by 11 bases; unmatched bases: 18. Germline CDR1 is MNHEY and CDR2 is SMNVEV (reference sequence). CDR3 region: CASSLSGPVLAHNEQYF. CDR3 coding DNA: TGTGCCAGCAGTTTATCAGGACCGGTACTAGCGCACAATGAGCAGTACTTC.

In regard to this clonotype: One junction end disagrees with the germline gene, perhaps due to a read error. This chain's CDR3 is CASSPWDQGGGTEVFF. The CDR3 DNA sequence: TGTGCCAGCTCACCTTGGGACCAGGGGGGAGGCACTGAAGTTTTCTTT. The rearrangement uses TRBV18 and TRBJ1-1; 7 bases are shared with TRBD1. Germline V gene data show CDR1 as KGHSH and CDR2 as LQKENI. The CDR3 is 16 residues long. Full variable domain (outside the CDR3, taken from reference TRBV18 and TRBJ1-1): NAGVMQNPRHLVRRRGQEARLRCSPMKGHSHVYWYRQLPEEGLKFMVYLQKENIIDESGMPKERFSAEFPKEGPSILRIQQVVRGDSAAYFCASSPWDQGGGTEVFFGQGTRLTVV.

CDR3 amino acids: CASSLSWGPNSYEQYF. In DNA, the CDR3 is TGTGCCAGCAGTTTATCTTGGGGACCCAACTCCTACGAGCAGTACTTC. This sequence joins TRBV27 and TRBJ2-7; D is tentatively TRBD1 or TRBD2 (5 bases each). The CDR3 extends over 16 amino acids. In germline, CDR1 is MNHEY, CDR2 SMNVEV (reference sequence). The V and J ends lost 0 bases and 0 bases respectively, with 12 bases between them.

This clonotype was observed many times. The chain carries TRBV20-1 and TRBJ2-5; 9 positions match TRBD2. V shed 2 bases, J shed 2 bases, and the junction held 3 bases outside the gene matches. Germline V lookup: CDR1 DFQATT, CDR2 SNEGSKA (reference sequence). The CDR3 totals 14 residues. The CDR3 sequence: CSARLSGGQETQYF. The DNA for the CDR3 is TGCAGTGCTAGACTGAGCGGGGGGCAAGAGACCCAGTACTTC.

This sequence joins TRBV27 and TRBJ1-2; the D is unclear. The CDR3 contains 14 residues. CDR1 is MNHEY, CDR2 SMNVEV, per germline (reference sequence). V was clipped by 3 bases and J by 7 bases, with 15 bases between them. The CDR3 sequence is CASSFLGQFGGYTF. CDR3 DNA: TGTGCCAGCAGTTTTTTGGGTCAGTTCGGTGGCTACACCTTC.

The J gene is TRBJ2-6, the V gene TRBV20-1; no clear D. Trimming left V 8 bases short and J 4 bases short, with 15 bases between. Germline V gene lookup returns CDR1 DFQATT and CDR2 SNEGSKA (reference sequence). The CDR3 has 14 residues. Here the CDR3 reads CSTPPLTGANVLTF. CDR3 in DNA: TGCAGTACCCCACCGTTGACCGGGGCCAACGTCCTGACTTTC.

The chain combines TRBV20-1 with TRBJ1-5, with 9 bases lining up with TRBD1. CDR3 length equals 14 residues. The junction had 6 bases not matched to a gene; V was cut back by 8 bases and J by 1 base. From germline, CDR1 is DFQATT and CDR2 SNEGSKA (reference sequence). CDR3 protein: CSTGGQGSNQPQHF. The CDR3 bases are TGCAGTACTGGGGGACAGGGCAGCAATCAGCCCCAGCATTTT.

This clonotype came up once. The chain is built from TRBV5-5 and TRBJ2-3; 9 bases are shared with TRBD1. Germline V lookup: CDR1 SGHKS, CDR2 YYEKEE (reference sequence). The CDR3 length is 16 residues. The J segment lost 5 bases and the V segment lost 7 bases, leaving 14 bases of the junction unmatched. The CDR3 protein is CASFSYGQGSGDTQYF. CDR3 sequence (DNA): TGTGCCAGCTTTTCATATGGACAGGGGAGTGGAGATACGCAGTATTTT.

In its sample, this clonotype was seen a few times. The chain joins TRBV14 to TRBJ2-1; 10 bases are a match to TRBD1. V was clipped by 1 base and J by 3 bases; unmatched bases: 9. CDR1 is SGHDN, CDR2 FVKESK, per germline. The CDR3 is 18 amino acids. This CDR3 reads CASSQVADRGGYYNEQFF. CDR3 coding DNA: TGTGCCAGCAGCCAAGTGGCGGACAGGGGGGGATACTACAATGAGCAGTTCTTC. The full variable domain, in which reference TRBV14 and TRBJ2-1 provide the parts outside the CDR3, is EAGVTQFPSHSVIEKGQTVTLRCDPISGHDNLYWYRRVMGKEIKFLLHFVKESKQDESGMPNNRFLAERTGGTYSTLKVQPAELEDSGVYFCASSQVADRGGYYNEQFFGPGTRLTVL.

Worth noting for this clonotype: The junction departs from germline at one end; a sequencing error may be responsible. V is TRBV4-2 and J is TRBJ2-1; 10 nucleotides align to TRBD2. The germline V gene has CDR1 LGHNA and CDR2 YNFKEQ. The CDR3 extends over 15 amino acids. The CDR3 nucleotides read TGTGCCGGCAGCACCGGACTAGCGGCCGACAATGAGCAGTTCTTC. Translating it yields CAGSTGLAADNEQFF.

V usage is TRBV10-3 and J usage is TRBJ2-5; TRBD2 aligns across 10 bases. This CDR3 is 15 amino acids long. From germline, CDR1 is ENHRY and CDR2 SYGVKD. V lost 3 bases, J lost 2 bases, and 3 bases stayed unmatched. The DNA for the CDR3 is TGTGCCATCAGTGACCCGGGACTAGCGCAAGAGACCCAGTACTTC. Encoded protein: CAISDPGLAQETQYF.

The V gene is TRBV29-1, the J gene TRBJ2-5; D remains unclear. Matching the DNA end better, TRBJ2-7 makes the J call doubtful. CDR3 length: 12 amino acids. Germline V gene lookup returns CDR1 SQVTM and CDR2 ANQGSEA. The DNA for the CDR3 is TGCAGCGTTAAAGGGCAGCTCTACGAGCAGTACTTC. Its translation: CSVKGQLYEQYF.

There are a few counts of this clonotype. The genes are TRBV28 and TRBJ1-5; D unclear. CDR1 and CDR2 from the germline V gene are MDHEN and SYDVKM. The CDR3 extends over 15 amino acids. Trimming cost V 0 bases and J 9 bases, with 15 bases left between them. The CDR3 nucleotides read TGTGCCAGCAGTTTATGGGATTTTTCGAAGGGGCCCCAGCATTTT. Translated: CASSLWDFSKGPQHF. Complete variable domain (other parts from reference TRBV28 and TRBJ1-5): DVKVTQSSRYLVKRTGEKVFLECVQDMDHENMFWYRQDPGLGLRLIYFSYDVKMKEKGDIPEGYSVSREKKERFSLILESASTNQTSMYLCASSLWDFSKGPQHFGDGTRLSIL.

The V gene is TRBV13, the J gene TRBJ1-3; no clear D gene. V was pared by 0 bases and J by 3 bases, with 3 bases between. The germline CDR1 and CDR2 sequences are PRHDT and FYEKMQ (reference sequence). This CDR3 region has 13 residues. CDR3 protein: CASSLGFGNTIYF. The CDR3 region has the DNA TGTGCCAGCAGCTTAGGGTTTGGAAACACCATATATTTT.